Following are 28 T cell receptor beta chains from one sample sequenced in a study of blood T cells in healthy people across ages. The use of a sample-barcoded 5' primer and a J-beta primer mix characterized a second PCR of about 7 to 12 cycles. MiXCR, applied by TCRdb to the 5' RACE reads, yields one record per CDR3 protein. The profile covers hundreds of thousands of distinct CDR3 sequences, with approximately 35% appearing a single time and 13% taken by the ten largest. Specimen: blood. These receptors all come from a man aged 18 to 29 in good health.

On this clonotype: A read error is possible here, since a much larger clone lies one base away. This chain connects TRBV20-1 to TRBJ2-1; D remains unclear. The CDR3 is 12 amino acids. V lost 5 bases, J lost 13 bases, and 18 bases lay in between. Germline loops: CDR1 DFQATT, CDR2 SNEGSKA (reference sequence). The CDR3 protein is CSAPSSQETQFF. Written as DNA, the CDR3 is TGCAGTGCTCCTTCAAGCCAAGAGACCCAGTTCTTC.

The chain has TRBV7-9 and TRBJ1-6, with unresolved D. Between the trimmed V and J ends, which lost 5 bases and 10 bases, there was a span of 21 bases. Germline values: CDR1 SEHNR, CDR2 FQNEAQ (reference sequence). The CDR3 covers 16 residues. For the CDR3, the DNA is TGTGCCAGCAGCCCCCCTCGTCGAAAGGGCCGATCACCCCTCCACTTT. This codes for CASSPPRRKGRSPLHF.

This clonotype was seen once. The chain carries TRBV19 and TRBJ2-2; D is possibly TRBD1 or TRBD2 (5 bases each). From germline, CDR1 is LNHDA and CDR2 SQIVND (reference sequence). This CDR3 is built from 14 residues. With 6 bases removed from V and 5 bases from J, the gap between germline ends came to 13 bases. The CDR3 region has the DNA TGTGCCAGTAGCACTCCAGGGAGAACCGGGGAGCTGTTTTTT. Its translation: CASSTPGRTGELFF.

The count of this clonotype is one. CDR3 residues: CATRLIAGGSTDTQYF. The CDR3 nucleotides are TGTGCCACTCGCCTGATTGCGGGGGGTAGCACAGATACGCAGTATTTT. The gene calls are TRBV6-5 and TRBJ2-3; 8 nucleotides match TRBD2. J lost 0 bases, V lost 10 bases, and 12 bases had no gene match. CDR1 is MNHEY and CDR2 is SVGAGI in the germline V gene. The CDR3 totals 16 residues.

The genes are TRBV11-2 and TRBJ2-5; tentative D call: TRBD2 (6 bases). From germline, CDR1 is SGHAT and CDR2 FQNNGV. CDR3 size: 16 residues. V shed 3 bases and J shed 0 bases, with 14 bases lying between them. CDR3 sequence (DNA): TGTGCCAGCAGCTTTTGGTCTAGCGAAGACCAAGAGACCCAGTACTTC. It translates to CASSFWSSEDQETQYF.

This clonotype was counted ten times or more. The chain links TRBV29-1 to TRBJ1-4; 8 nucleotides line up with TRBD1. This CDR3 has 16 residues. Germline trimming cut 7 bases from V and 0 bases from J; bases unmatched to any gene: 10. Germline V gives CDR1 SQVTM, CDR2 ANQGSEA. The CDR3 nucleotides are TGCAGCGCTCAAACAGGGGGACCTGCAACTAATGAAAAACTGTTTTTT. Translation: CSAQTGGPATNEKLFF.

The chain is built from TRBV11-2 and TRBJ2-3; 8 bases align to TRBD2. The CDR3 length is 14 residues. Germline CDR1 SGHAT, CDR2 FQNNGV. J lost 14 bases, V lost 1 base, and 11 bases had no gene match. CDR3 amino acids: CASSLGGRGGSSYF. The CDR3 bases are TGTGCCAGCAGCTTAGGGGGACGCGGGGGGTCCTCGTATTTT.

This clonotype was counted many times. The rearrangement joins TRBV2 to TRBJ2-5, with TRBD1 identical over 8 bases. Looked up from germline, CDR1 is SNHLY and CDR2 is FYNNEI. CDR3 length: 14 amino acids. Trimming took 5 bases from V and 5 from J; bases not matched to a gene: 7. The CDR3 nucleotides read TGTGCCAGCAGTTACGGACAGGGTGGGGAGACCCAGTACTTC. This translates into CASSYGQGGETQYF.

This sequence joins TRBV12-5 and TRBJ2-1; perhaps TRBD2 as D (5 bases). V lost 11 bases and J 8 bases, leaving 16 bases between the germline ends. The CDR3 extends over 12 amino acids. The germline V gene encodes CDR1 LGHNT and CDR2 FRNRAP. The CDR3 here is CACGPPPHEQFF. The CDR3 bases are TGTGCTTGCGGGCCTCCCCCCCATGAGCAGTTCTTC.

Of note for this clonotype: The junction shows a germline mismatch at one end, possibly a read error. The chain recombines TRBV7-8 with TRBJ2-1; 8 nucleotides agree with TRBD2. Germline loops: CDR1 SGHVS, CDR2 FQNEAQ. The CDR3 length is 15 residues. Here the CDR3 reads CACSLLAGGWNEQFF. For the CDR3, the DNA is TGTGCCTGCAGCTTGCTGGCGGGGGGTTGGAATGAGCAGTTCTTC.

This chain uses TRBV20-1 with TRBJ2-3; 12 positions match TRBD2. V was clipped by 5 bases and J by 1 base; unmatched bases: 7. CDR1 and CDR2 (germline): DFQATT, SNEGSKA (reference sequence). CDR3 size: 16 residues. The CDR3 DNA sequence: TGCAGTGCTCCCTCCCGGACTAGCGGGGGCACAGATACGCAGTATTTT. Translating it yields CSAPSRTSGGTDTQYF.

The V and J genes are TRBV6-2 or TRBV6-3 and TRBJ2-5, with TRBD2 matching 9 bases. The CDR3 covers 15 residues. With V trimmed by 5 bases and J by 0 bases, 4 bases remained unmatched. Germline V CDR1 and CDR2: MNHEY, SVGEGT. The CDR3 is CASSHERGDQETQYF. CDR3 DNA: TGTGCCAGCAGTCACGAGCGGGGGGACCAAGAGACCCAGTACTTC.

A word on this clonotype: Possible read error: a much larger clone is one base away. The V gene is TRBV5-1, the J gene TRBJ2-4; perhaps TRBD2 as D (5 bases). The J call may be faulty, since TRBJ2-7 better matches the DNA end. CDR1 is SGHRS, CDR2 YFSETQ, per germline. The CDR3 contains 13 residues. As DNA, the CDR3 is TGCGCCAGCGGCTCGGGGAGTAACTACGAGCAGTACTTC. Protein product: CASGSGSNYEQYF.

This clonotype occurred many times. The chain has TRBV12-3 or TRBV12-4 and TRBJ1-2, with D perhaps matching TRBD1 (5 bases). This CDR3 contains 15 residues. The ends were cut back, 1 base at V and 7 bases at J, with 16 bases in the middle. The CDR3 bases are TGTGCCAGCAGTTTAGTTGAGCCGGGGGGTGGTGGCTACACCTTC. Its protein is CASSLVEPGGGGYTF.

This clonotype occurred many times. The chain is built from TRBV20-1 and TRBJ2-3, with TRBD2 identical over 13 bases. The V segment lost 3 bases and the J segment 2 bases; nucleotides outside the gene matches: 11. Germline V gives CDR1 DFQATT, CDR2 SNEGSKA (reference sequence). There are 18 residues in the CDR3. This CDR3 is CSASDTSGGGTPTDTQYF. The CDR3 nucleotides are TGCAGTGCTAGCGATACTAGCGGGGGGGGGACCCCCACAGATACGCAGTATTTT.

The chain is built from TRBV5-1 and TRBJ1-1, with D perhaps TRBD1 (5 bases). The CDR3 has 15 amino acids. The V end lost 0 bases, the J end lost 7 bases, and 16 bases lay between the germline ends. The germline CDR1 and CDR2 sequences are SGHRS and YFSETQ. The CDR3 DNA is TGCGCCAGCAGCTTGGTTAGTCCAGGGCGGGATGAAGCTTTCTTT. Its protein product is CASSLVSPGRDEAFF.

The rearrangement joins TRBV7-2 to TRBJ2-3; 9 bases fit TRBD2. V shed 2 bases, J shed 5 bases, and the junction held 8 bases outside the gene matches. CDR1 is SGHTA and CDR2 is FQGNSA in the germline V gene. There are 16 residues in the CDR3. CDR3 sequence reads: CASSLFSGGPQDTQYF. DNA of the CDR3: TGTGCCAGCAGCTTATTTAGCGGGGGCCCCCAAGATACGCAGTATTTT.

The chain has TRBV18 and TRBJ1-3, with D perhaps TRBD1 (6 bases). Trimming left V 3 bases short and J 3 bases short, with 15 bases between. CDR1 and CDR2 (germline): KGHSH, LQKENI. This CDR3 contains 16 residues. The DNA for the CDR3 is TGTGCCAGCTCACCCGCCTTGGACAGTAGTGGAAACACCATATATTTT. It yields the protein CASSPALDSSGNTIYF.

This clonotype has a count of ten or more. The chain has TRBV12-3 or TRBV12-4 and TRBJ2-6, with D hard to call. This CDR3 is 16 amino acids long. Between the trimmed V and J ends, which lost 5 bases and 0 bases, there was a span of 11 bases. DNA for the CDR3: TGTGCCAGCAGTGCCTACTGGGCCTCTGGGGCCAACGTCCTGACTTTC. It is translated as CASSAYWASGANVLTF.

In this sample, this clonotype turned up a few times. The genes are TRBV12-3 or TRBV12-4 and TRBJ2-5; D remains unclear. Deletions cut 3 bases from V and 13 bases from J, with 12 bases between. The CDR3 is made up of 11 amino acids. CDR3 coding DNA: TGTGCCAGCAGTTTGGGCAAAGCACGGTACTTC. Encoded protein: CASSLGKARYF.

The genes are TRBV12-3 or TRBV12-4 and TRBJ1-1; no reliable D call. The ends were cut back, 7 bases at V and 1 base at J, with 10 bases in the middle. The CDR3 length is 13 residues. The CDR3 protein is CASNTRENTEAFF. The CDR3, as DNA: TGTGCCAGCAACACAAGGGAGAACACTGAAGCTTTCTTT.

The V gene is TRBV25-1, the J gene TRBJ2-7; no reliable D call. V was clipped by 1 base and J by 3 bases, with 4 bases between them. The length of the CDR3 is 12 residues. Germline CDR1 MGHDK, CDR2 SYGVNS. The CDR3 nucleotides read TGTGCCAGCAGTGAATCCGACTACGAGCAGTACTTC. It specifies CASSESDYEQYF.

CDR3: CASSLADSQLYGYTF. The CDR3 DNA is TGTGCCAGCAGTTTAGCGGACAGCCAGCTCTATGGCTACACCTTC. V gene TRBV12-3 or TRBV12-4 combines with J gene TRBJ1-2, with D possibly TRBD1 on 6 matching bases. This CDR3 is 15 amino acids long. The V end lost 0 bases, the J end lost 4 bases, and 12 bases lay between the germline ends.

J is TRBJ2-2 and V is TRBV10-2, with 8 bases matching TRBD2. The V segment lost 8 bases and the J segment 6 bases; nucleotides outside the gene matches: 5. Germline-derived CDR1 and CDR2 are WSHSY and SAAADI. The CDR3 is 13 amino acids. The CDR3, as DNA: TGCGCCAGCCAGGGACTAGGGGCCGGGGAGCTGTTTTTT. It specifies CASQGLGAGELFF.

Details on this clonotype: Possible read error: a much larger clone is one base away. The chain uses TRBV15 and TRBJ2-1; 8 positions agree with TRBD2. TRBJ2-7 matches the DNA end more closely, so the J call is doubtful. Germline CDR1 reads LNHNV; CDR2 reads YYDKDF (reference sequence). The CDR3 length is 14 residues. CDR3 residues: CATSRAGGYNEQYF. CDR3 DNA sequence: TGTGCCACCAGTAGGGCGGGGGGTTACAATGAGCAGTACTTC.

Regarding this clonotype: At one boundary the junction diverges from the germline segment, which might be a read error. The chain combines TRBV30 with TRBJ2-1, with TRBD2 matching over 8 bases. Germline V gives CDR1 GTSNPN, CDR2 SVGIG (reference sequence). CDR3 length: 16 amino acids. The CDR3 bases are TGTACCTGGAAAGACGATCCGGGGGGGCCCTACAATGAGCAGTTCTTC. Encoded protein: CTWKDDPGGPYNEQFF.

V gene TRBV5-5 combines with J gene TRBJ2-5; TRBD2 matches at 10 bases. The germline gives CDR1 SGHKS, CDR2 YYEKEE (reference sequence). The CDR3 runs to 15 residues. The V segment lost 0 bases and the J segment 11 bases; nucleotides outside the gene matches: 10. CDR3 bases: TGTGCCAGCAGCTTGGGGCTAGCGGGGGTCGCTGAGCAGTACTTC. This translates into CASSLGLAGVAEQYF.

For this clonotype: An end of the junction does not agree with germline; a read error may underlie this. This chain connects TRBV5-5 to TRBJ2-3; D not resolved. Germline CDR1 is SGHKS and CDR2 is YYEKEE (reference sequence). The CDR3 spans 12 residues. The CDR3 protein is CAGSSFEDTQYF. For the CDR3, the DNA is TGTGCCGGCAGCTCTTTTGAGGATACGCAGTATTTT. Combining the CDR3 with reference TRBV5-5 and TRBJ2-3 gives the whole variable domain DAGVTQSPTHLIKTRGQQVTLRCSPISGHKSVSWYQQVLGQGPQFIFQYYEKEERGRGNFPDRFSARQFPNYSSELNVNALLLGDSALYLCAGSSFEDTQYFGPGTRLTVL.